This T cell receptor (beta chain) was profiled in a study of cytomegalovirus exposure and HLA in healthy donors. Study as a whole: Out of 150 million to 200 million T cells, an earlier analysis found over 100 million unique TCR beta sequences in total.

In regard to this clone: Antigen specificity is unknown.

Study outcomes and limitations: It was reported that the classifier diagnosed cytomegalovirus status with high specificity and sensitivity in both the original and validation cohorts. Some V segments, including TRBV6-2 and TRBV6-3, were excluded as indistinguishable. In a later analysis, more than 15,000 TCR beta sequences were associated with HLA alleles at 0.05 false discovery rate.

CDR3 length equals 15 residues. V was pared by 5 bases and J by 4 bases, with 15 bases between. Per the germline V gene, CDR1 is MNHNS and CDR2 is SASEGT. This PCR relied on a set of 60 Vbeta primers and 13 Jbeta primers. Produced via immunoSEQ multiplex PCR; TCRdb's table is partial and in-frame only. Of around 100,000 clones in the sample, around three quarters were seen once. This sequence was found in a woman aged 40 to 50 in good health and CMV-seronegative. Sequencing input: PBMCs. This chain uses TRBV6-1 with TRBJ2-1; the D gene is possibly TRBD1 (7 bases). This CDR3 is CASSRQEGAYNEQFF. CDR3 coding DNA: TGTGCCAGCAGTCGCCAGGAGGGGGCATACAATGAGCAGTTCTTC.